One and the same sample provided the 12 T cell receptor beta chains below, sequenced in a study of cytomegalovirus exposure and HLA in healthy donors. Amplification used 60 Vbeta primers and 13 Jbeta primers. Libraries were prepared by immunoSEQ multiplex PCR; TCRdb keeps only in-frame clonotypes and omits some of them. The table lists about 39,000 clones. The specimen sequenced was PBMCs. All receptors derive from a male donor in good health and CMV-seronegative.

The chain carries TRBV13 and TRBJ1-1, with a possible D match to TRBD1 (5 bases). CDR1 is PRHDT, CDR2 FYEKMQ, per germline (reference sequence). CDR3 length: 13 amino acids. V was cut by 3 bases and J by 6 bases, with 11 bases left in between. The CDR3: CASSFGGWAEAFF. CDR3 DNA sequence: TGTGCCAGCAGCTTCGGGGGGTGGGCTGAAGCTTTCTTT. Filled out from reference TRBV13 and TRBJ1-1, the complete variable domain reads AAGVIQSPRHLIKEKRETATLKCYPIPRHDTVYWYQQGPGQDPQFLISFYEKMQSDKGSIPDRFSAQQFSDYHSELNMSSLELGDSALYFCASSFGGWAEAFFGQGTRLTVV.

CDR3 region: CASSLEAGSSAFF. CDR3 nucleotides: TGTGCCAGCAGCTTAGAGGCAGGGTCTTCAGCTTTCTTT. The J gene is TRBJ1-1, the V gene TRBV11-3; maybe TRBD1 (5 bases). Per the germline V gene, CDR1 is SGHNT and CDR2 is YENEEA. The V end was cut by 0 bases, the J end by 10 bases, with 12 bases between. The CDR3 length is 13 residues.

The CDR3 region is CSVDSNTEAFF. The CDR3 DNA follows: TGCAGTGTCGACAGCAACACTGAAGCTTTCTTT. The chain links TRBV20-1 to TRBJ1-1, with D possibly TRBD1 on 5 matching bases. Germline V CDR1 and CDR2: DFQATT, SNEGSKA (reference sequence). V was cut by 7 bases and J by 2 bases, with 8 bases left in between. CDR3 length equals 11 residues.

As DNA, the CDR3 is TGTGCCAGCAGCAGGGACAGGGGACTCGGCTACACCTTC. Its protein product is CASSRDRGLGYTF. The V gene is TRBV11-2, the J gene TRBJ1-2, with 10 bases fitting TRBD1. The V gene's germline CDR1 is SGHAT and CDR2 FQNNGV. Trimming took 5 bases from V and 8 from J; bases not matched to a gene: 5. The CDR3 has 13 amino acids.

This sequence joins TRBV19 and TRBJ2-2, with unresolved D. V was trimmed by 5 bases and J by 6 bases, leaving 13 bases between them. Germline V lookup: CDR1 LNHDA, CDR2 SQIVND (reference sequence). The CDR3 runs 14 residues. The CDR3 loop is CASSLKFGSGELFF. The DNA for the CDR3 is TGTGCCAGTAGTCTTAAGTTCGGGTCCGGGGAGCTGTTTTTT. Full variable domain (outside the CDR3, taken from reference TRBV19 and TRBJ2-2): DGGITQSPKYLFRKEGQNVTLSCEQNLNHDAMYWYRQDPGQGLRLIYYSQIVNDFQKGDIAEGYSVSREKKESFPLTVTSAQKNPTAFYLCASSLKFGSGELFFGEGSRLTVL.

The chain uses TRBV6-1 and TRBJ2-5; TRBD2 matches 9 bases. The J segment lost 1 base and the V segment lost 8 bases, leaving 8 bases of the junction unmatched. The CDR3 covers 15 residues. Germline CDR1 is MNHNS and CDR2 is SASEGT. In DNA, the CDR3 is TGTGCCAGCGGTCAGCCGGGACTAGCCCAAGAGACCCAGTACTTC. It translates to CASGQPGLAQETQYF.

J is TRBJ2-2 and V is TRBV11-3; no clear D. This CDR3 contains 14 residues. Trimming removed 4 bases at V and 7 bases at J, with 13 bases between. Germline CDR1 reads SGHNT; CDR2 reads YENEEA. The CDR3 sequence: CASSSTRHGGELFF. CDR3 coding DNA: TGTGCCAGCAGCTCCACCCGACACGGCGGGGAGCTGTTTTTT.

The chain's CDR3 is CASSAGGTGYSPLHF. The CDR3 nucleotides are TGTGCCAGCAGCGCCGGCGGGACAGGGTATTCACCCCTCCACTTT. This chain joins TRBV9 and TRBJ1-6; TRBD1 agrees at 9 bases. This CDR3 region has 15 residues. The germline V gene encodes CDR1 SGDLS and CDR2 YYNGEE. Trimming removed 3 bases from V and 8 bases from J; junction bases left unmatched: 6.

V gene TRBV19 combines with J gene TRBJ1-3; possibly TRBD1 for D (6 bases). The CDR3 is 14 residues long. Germline CDR1 and CDR2: LNHDA and SQIVND (reference sequence). Trimming left V 4 bases short and J 2 bases short, with 9 bases between. CDR3 nucleotide sequence: TGTGCCAGTAGTAGGGGGCTCCCTGGAAACACCATATATTTT. This sequence encodes CASSRGLPGNTIYF. Drawing the rest from reference TRBV19 and TRBJ1-3, the complete variable domain is DGGITQSPKYLFRKEGQNVTLSCEQNLNHDAMYWYRQDPGQGLRLIYYSQIVNDFQKGDIAEGYSVSREKKESFPLTVTSAQKNPTAFYLCASSRGLPGNTIYFGEGSWLTVV.

V gene TRBV10-3 combines with J gene TRBJ2-1; 12 bases are a match to TRBD2. This CDR3 has 16 residues. Germline V lookup: CDR1 ENHRY, CDR2 SYGVKD. The ends lost 5 bases at V and 0 bases at J; junction bases unmatched: 2. CDR3 in amino acids: CAISPGLAGSYNEQFF. The CDR3 DNA is TGTGCCATCAGTCCGGGACTAGCGGGCTCCTACAATGAGCAGTTCTTC.

This chain joins TRBV19 and TRBJ2-3, with 10 bases that match TRBD1. CDR3 length equals 16 residues. The V gene end was trimmed by 5 bases and the J gene end by 5 bases; junction bases not matched to a gene: 10. Germline V gene lookup returns CDR1 LNHDA and CDR2 SQIVND (reference sequence). In DNA form, the CDR3 reads TGTGCCAGTAGTGTCCAGGGACAGGGGAGTGGAGATACGCAGTATTTT. Its protein product is CASSVQGQGSGDTQYF.

The genes are TRBV6-5 and TRBJ2-7, with TRBD1 matching over 10 bases. This CDR3 region has 15 residues. Unmatched junction bases numbered 9, after V lost 6 bases and J lost 4 bases. In germline, CDR1 is MNHEY, CDR2 SVGAGI. CDR3 amino acids: CASREDRGSRYEQYF. DNA for the CDR3: TGTGCCAGCAGGGAGGACAGGGGGAGCCGTTACGAGCAGTACTTC.